This entry concerns a single T cell receptor beta chain. Its antigen is not known. This specimen belongs to a study of T cell responses to AZD1222 COVID-19 vaccine. Overall study results and limits: Spike-specific TCR breadth and depth rose after two AZD1222 doses.

Assay used: immunoSEQ multiplex PCR; TCRdb lists only in-frame clones, some missing. This repertoire shows under 200,000 clones, roughly 90% found once; its top ten account for around 5.5%. The receptor was isolated from an adult in good health. Sequenced material: peripheral blood, taken on day 0 of AZD1222 vaccination.

The CDR3 DNA follows: TGTGCCAGCAGTGAAAGGTATAACACTGAAGCTTTCTTT. This codes for CASSERYNTEAFF. The gene calls are TRBV2 and TRBJ1-1; D is uncertain. The CDR3 has 13 amino acids. From germline, CDR1 is SNHLY and CDR2 FYNNEI. Deletions cut 2 bases from V and 2 bases from J, with 6 bases between.